Here is one T cell receptor beta chain with its context. Assay: immunoSEQ multiplex PCR; the TCRdb copy retains only in-frame clones and omits some. The table includes some 350,000 clones, 75% to 90% detected once. The data are from a study of blood T cell repertoires in COVID-19. The trim removed 4 bases at V and 5 bases at J, leaving 4 bases unmatched. Germline CDR1 is SEHNR and CDR2 is FQNEAQ (reference sequence). The CDR3 has 14 amino acids. The sequence came from a man aged 30-40 years who had recovered from COVID-19. V gene TRBV7-9 combines with J gene TRBJ1-1; 10 bases match TRBD1. The sequenced sample consisted of PBMCs or T cells enriched from blood (not recorded which). CDR3 bases: TGTGCCAGCAGCTGGGACAGGGGTGGGACTGAAGCTTTCTTT. It codes for CASSWDRGGTEAFF.